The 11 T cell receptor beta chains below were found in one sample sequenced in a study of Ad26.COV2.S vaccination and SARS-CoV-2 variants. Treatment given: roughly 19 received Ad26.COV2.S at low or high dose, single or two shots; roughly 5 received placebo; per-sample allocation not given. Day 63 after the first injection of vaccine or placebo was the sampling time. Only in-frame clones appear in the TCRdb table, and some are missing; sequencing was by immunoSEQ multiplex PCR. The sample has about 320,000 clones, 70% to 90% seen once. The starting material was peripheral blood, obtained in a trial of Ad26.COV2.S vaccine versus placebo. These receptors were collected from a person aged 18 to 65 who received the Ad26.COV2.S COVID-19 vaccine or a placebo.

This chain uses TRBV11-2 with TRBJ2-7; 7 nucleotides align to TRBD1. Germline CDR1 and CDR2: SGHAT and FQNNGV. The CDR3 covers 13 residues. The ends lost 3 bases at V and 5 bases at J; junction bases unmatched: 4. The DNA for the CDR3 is TGTGCCAGCAGCTTGACAGGGAAAAACGAGCAGTACTTC. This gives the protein CASSLTGKNEQYF.

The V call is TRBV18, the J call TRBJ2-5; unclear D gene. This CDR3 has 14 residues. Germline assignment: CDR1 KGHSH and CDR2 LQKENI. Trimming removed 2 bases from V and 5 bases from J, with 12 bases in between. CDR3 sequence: CASSPDGTPETQYF. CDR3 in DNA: TGTGCCAGCTCACCAGACGGCACCCCTGAGACCCAGTACTTC.

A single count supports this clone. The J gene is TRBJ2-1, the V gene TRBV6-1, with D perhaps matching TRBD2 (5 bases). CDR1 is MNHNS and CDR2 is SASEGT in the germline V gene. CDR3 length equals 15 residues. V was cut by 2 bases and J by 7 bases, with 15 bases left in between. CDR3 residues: CASSEFPRDSNEQFF. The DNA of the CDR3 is TGTGCCAGCAGTGAATTCCCGAGGGATTCGAATGAGCAGTTCTTC.

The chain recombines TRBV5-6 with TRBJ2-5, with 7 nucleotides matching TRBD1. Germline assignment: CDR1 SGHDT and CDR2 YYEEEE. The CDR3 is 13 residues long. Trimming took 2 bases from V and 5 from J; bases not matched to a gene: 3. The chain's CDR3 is CASSLGGLETQYF. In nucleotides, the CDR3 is TGTGCCAGCAGCTTAGGGGGCCTGGAGACCCAGTACTTC.

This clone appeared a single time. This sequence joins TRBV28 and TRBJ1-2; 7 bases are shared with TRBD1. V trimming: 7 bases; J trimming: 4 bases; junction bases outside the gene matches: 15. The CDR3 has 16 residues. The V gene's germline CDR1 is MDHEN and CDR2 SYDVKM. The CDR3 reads CASIPDREVSSYGYTF. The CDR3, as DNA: TGTGCCAGCATCCCTGACAGGGAAGTATCTAGCTATGGCTACACCTTC.

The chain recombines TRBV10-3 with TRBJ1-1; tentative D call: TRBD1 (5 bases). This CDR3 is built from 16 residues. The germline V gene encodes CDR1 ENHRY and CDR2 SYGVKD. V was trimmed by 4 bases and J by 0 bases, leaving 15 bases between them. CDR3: CAISGTGPPMNTEAFF. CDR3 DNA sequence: TGTGCCATCAGTGGAACAGGACCCCCGATGAACACTGAAGCTTTCTTT.

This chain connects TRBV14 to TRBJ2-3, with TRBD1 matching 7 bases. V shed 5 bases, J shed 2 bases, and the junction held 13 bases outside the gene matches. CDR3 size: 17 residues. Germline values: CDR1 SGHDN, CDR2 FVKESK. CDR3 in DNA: TGTGCCAGCAGCTACCGGGACAGAGAAATTTTCACAGATACGCAGTATTTT. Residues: CASSYRDREIFTDTQYF.

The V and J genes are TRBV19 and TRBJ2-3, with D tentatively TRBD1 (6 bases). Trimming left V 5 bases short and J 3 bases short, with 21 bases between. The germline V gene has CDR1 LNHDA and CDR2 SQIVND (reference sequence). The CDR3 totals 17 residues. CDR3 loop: CASSSGQQIALTDTQYF. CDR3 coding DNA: TGTGCCAGTAGTTCCGGACAGCAAATAGCCCTGACAGATACGCAGTATTTT. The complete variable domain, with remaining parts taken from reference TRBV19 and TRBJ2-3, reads DGGITQSPKYLFRKEGQNVTLSCEQNLNHDAMYWYRQDPGQGLRLIYYSQIVNDFQKGDIAEGYSVSREKKESFPLTVTSAQKNPTAFYLCASSSGQQIALTDTQYFGPGTRLTVL.

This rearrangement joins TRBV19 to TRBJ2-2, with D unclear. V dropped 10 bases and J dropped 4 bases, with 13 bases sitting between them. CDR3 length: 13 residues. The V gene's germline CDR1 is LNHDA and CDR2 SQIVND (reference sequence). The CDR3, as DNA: TGTGCCACCCAGCAAGTTTTCACCGGGGAGCTGTTTTTT. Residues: CATQQVFTGELFF.

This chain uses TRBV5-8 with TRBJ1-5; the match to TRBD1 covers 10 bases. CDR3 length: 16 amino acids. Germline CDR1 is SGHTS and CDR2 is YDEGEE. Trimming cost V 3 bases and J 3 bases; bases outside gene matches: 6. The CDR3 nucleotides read TGTGCCAGCAGCTCCGGGACAGGGGATTACAATCAGCCCCAGCATTTT. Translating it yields CASSSGTGDYNQPQHF. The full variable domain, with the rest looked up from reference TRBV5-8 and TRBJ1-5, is EAGVTQSPTHLIKTRGQQATLRCSPISGHTSVYWYQQALGLGLQFLLWYDEGEERNRGNFPPRFSGRQFPNYSSELNVNALELEDSALYLCASSSGTGDYNQPQHFGDGTRLSIL.

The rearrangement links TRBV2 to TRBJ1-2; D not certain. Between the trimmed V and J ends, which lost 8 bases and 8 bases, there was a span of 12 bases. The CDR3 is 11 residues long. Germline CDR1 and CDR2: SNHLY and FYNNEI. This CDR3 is CASRGVEGYTF. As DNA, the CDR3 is TGTGCCAGCCGGGGTGTAGAGGGCTACACCTTC.